A single sample is the source of the 19 T cell receptor beta chains below, sequenced in a study of blood T cells in healthy people across ages. For the second PCR, which ran for roughly 7 to 11 cycles, a sample-barcoded 5' primer and a J-beta primer mix were used. TCRdb itself ran the 5' RACE reads through MiXCR, one entry per CDR3 protein. The repertoire holds hundreds of thousands of distinct CDR3 sequences, with around 45% as singletons. The sequenced sample was blood. The receptors were gathered from an elderly man in good health.

The rearrangement links TRBV28 to TRBJ2-5, with TRBD2 identical over 10 bases. With 7 bases clipped from V and 9 bases from J, the junction kept 14 bases outside the gene matches. Germline CDR1 MDHEN, CDR2 SYDVKM. This CDR3 has 15 residues. The CDR3 here is CASTWTSGPKRAQYF. The CDR3 DNA sequence: TGTGCCAGCACCTGGACTAGCGGTCCCAAGAGGGCCCAGTACTTC.

The CDR3 DNA reads TGTGCCAGCAGTTCCCAATGGGGTTCCTACAATGAGCAGTTCTTC. Translating it yields CASSSQWGSYNEQFF. V usage is TRBV6-2 or TRBV6-3 and J usage is TRBJ2-1, with unresolved D. The germline gives CDR1 MNHEY, CDR2 SVGEGT. V was clipped by 4 bases and J by 1 base, with 11 bases between them. The CDR3 is made up of 15 amino acids.

The chain links TRBV20-1 to TRBJ2-1; 10 bases map to TRBD2. CDR1 is DFQATT and CDR2 is SNEGSKA in the germline V gene (reference sequence). CDR3 length equals 14 residues. V gave up 5 bases and J gave up 3 bases; unmatched junction bases: 4. CDR3 in amino acids: CSAFSGGIYNEQFF. CDR3 coding DNA: TGCAGTGCTTTTAGCGGGGGGATCTACAATGAGCAGTTCTTC.

The chain uses TRBV9 and TRBJ2-2; 11 bases line up with TRBD2. Trimming took 6 bases from V and 2 from J; bases not matched to a gene: 3. This CDR3 has 15 amino acids. The germline V gene encodes CDR1 SGDLS and CDR2 YYNGEE. In DNA, the CDR3 is TGTGCCAGCAACCGACTAGCGGGAAACACCGGGGAGCTGTTTTTT. It specifies CASNRLAGNTGELFF.

This clonotype came up a few times. The chain joins TRBV6-6 to TRBJ1-5, with D tentatively TRBD1 (6 bases). CDR1 MNHNY and CDR2 SVGAGI come from the germline V gene (reference sequence). The CDR3 length is 15 residues. The ends were cut back, 5 bases at V and 6 bases at J, with 17 bases in the middle. In DNA form, the CDR3 reads TGTGCCAGCAGTCTTGCACAGGGCGGTGGTCAGCCCCAGCATTTT. As protein: CASSLAQGGGQPQHF.

The chain links TRBV3-1 to TRBJ2-5; no clear D. Germline-derived CDR1 and CDR2 are LGHDT and YNNKEL (reference sequence). The V and J ends lost 0 bases and 3 bases respectively, with 5 bases between them. This CDR3 is built from 13 residues. The CDR3 region is CASSQDIEETQYF. For the CDR3, the DNA is TGTGCCAGCAGCCAAGACATCGAAGAGACCCAGTACTTC.

The CDR3 here is CSARYLLTGGVNEQYF. The CDR3 DNA is TGCAGTGCTAGATATTTGTTGACAGGGGGCGTGAACGAGCAGTACTTC. J is TRBJ2-5 and V is TRBV20-1; the match to TRBD1 covers 10 bases. The J call is uncertain, as TRBJ2-7 better fits the DNA end. Germline lookup yields CDR1 DFQATT and CDR2 SNEGSKA (reference sequence). The CDR3 is 16 residues long.

The genes are TRBV7-2 and TRBJ2-1, with D possibly being TRBD1 (5 bases). The CDR3 totals 15 residues. V was cut by 1 base and J by 5 bases, with 12 bases left in between. The germline V gene has CDR1 SGHTA and CDR2 FQGNSA. CDR3 DNA sequence: TGTGCCAGCAGCTTAGTATGGGGCATGAACAATGAGCAGTTCTTC. As protein: CASSLVWGMNNEQFF. Filled out from reference TRBV7-2 and TRBJ2-1, the complete variable domain reads GAGVSQSPSNKVTEKGKDVELRCDPISGHTALYWYRQSLGQGLEFLIYFQGNSAPDKSGLPSDRFSAERTGGSVSTLTIQRTQQEDSAVYLCASSLVWGMNNEQFFGPGTRLTVL.

The chain uses TRBV7-2 and TRBJ1-2; a weak D match, TRBD1 (5 bases). CDR3 length: 15 residues. Germline CDR1 is SGHTA and CDR2 is FQGNSA. The V gene lost 1 base and the J gene lost 5 bases, with 14 bases spanning the gap. The CDR3 nucleotides are TGTGCCAGCAGCTTAGATCCGGGGCGCCGTTATGGCTACACCTTC. It yields the protein CASSLDPGRRYGYTF.

This clonotype was recorded only once. The V and J genes are TRBV10-3 and TRBJ1-1; 10 nucleotides match TRBD1. This CDR3 contains 17 residues. The germline gives CDR1 ENHRY, CDR2 SYGVKD. Losses at the gene ends were 2 bases for V and 3 bases for J; bases not matched to a gene: 9. CDR3 in amino acids: CAISEPIGTGEDTEAFF. The CDR3 DNA sequence: TGTGCCATCAGTGAGCCGATTGGGACAGGGGAGGACACTGAAGCTTTCTTT.

This clonotype appeared a few times. CDR3 protein: CASSLGGGASYF. Here the CDR3 DNA reads TGTGCCAGCAGTTTAGGTGGGGGGGCCTCGTACTTC. The chain combines TRBV12-3 or TRBV12-4 with TRBJ2-5; a weak D match, TRBD2 (7 bases). Trimming left V 1 base short and J 13 bases short, with 13 bases between. This CDR3 spans 12 amino acids.

This chain links TRBV10-2 with TRBJ2-7; D is undetermined. The CDR3 covers 14 residues. In germline, CDR1 is WSHSY, CDR2 SAAADI. V was clipped by 6 bases and J by 1 base, with 13 bases between them. The CDR3 loop is CASRPDLASYEQYF. The CDR3 DNA reads as TGCGCCAGCAGGCCGGATTTAGCTTCCTACGAGCAGTACTTC.

The V gene is TRBV5-1, the J gene TRBJ2-7; 9 nucleotides align to TRBD2. The closer fit of TRBJ2-5 to the DNA end suggests the J call may be wrong. There are 15 residues in the CDR3. Germline V gene data show CDR1 as SGHRS and CDR2 as YFSETQ. The CDR3 region is CASRAVAGAGETQYF. DNA for the CDR3: TGCGCCAGCAGAGCCGTAGCGGGAGCGGGTGAGACCCAGTACTTC.

This rearrangement joins TRBV7-2 to TRBJ1-2, with D unclear. Trimming removed 3 bases at V and 4 bases at J, with 12 bases between. The length of the CDR3 is 14 residues. CDR1 and CDR2 (germline): SGHTA, FQGNSA. CDR3 sequence: CASSLFGVGYGYTF. CDR3 coding DNA: TGTGCCAGCAGCTTGTTTGGGGTAGGCTATGGCTACACCTTC.

This chain connects TRBV5-6 to TRBJ1-5, with TRBD1 as a possible D gene (5 bases). The length of the CDR3 is 16 residues. The V gene lost 4 bases and the J gene lost 2 bases, with 16 bases spanning the gap. In germline, CDR1 is SGHDT, CDR2 YYEEEE. Here the CDR3 reads CASSNSLGAGNQPQHF. CDR3 bases: TGTGCCAGCAGCAACTCGCTTGGGGCGGGCAATCAGCCCCAGCATTTT.

This clonotype has more than one count but fewer than ten. The CDR3 loop is CASSSRTSSDTQYF. In DNA form, the CDR3 reads TGTGCCAGCAGTTCCCGGACTAGCTCGGATACGCAGTATTTT. The V call is TRBV28, the J call TRBJ2-3; TRBD2 aligns across 8 bases. Per the germline V gene, CDR1 is MDHEN and CDR2 is SYDVKM. V was pared by 4 bases and J by 6 bases, with 6 bases of the junction left unmatched. This CDR3 has 14 amino acids.

V is TRBV25-1 and J is TRBJ1-1; D ambiguous. The CDR3 loop spans 13 amino acids. Germline CDR1 reads MGHDK; CDR2 reads SYGVNS. The germline V and J ends were trimmed by 6 bases and 4 bases, with 12 bases remaining between them. The CDR3 DNA reads TGTGCCAGCAGGGGCACCCCGGTCACTGAAGCTTTCTTT. It codes for CASRGTPVTEAFF.

This clonotype was recorded a few times. V and J are TRBV6-2 or TRBV6-3 and TRBJ2-1; 11 bases agree with TRBD2. Trimming at V came to 7 bases and at J to 2 bases, leaving 4 bases not matched to a gene. The germline V gene encodes CDR1 MNHEY and CDR2 SVGEGT. The CDR3 is 15 residues long. The CDR3 nucleotides are TGTGCCAGCAAAGCGGGACTAGCGGCCTACAATGAGCAGTTCTTC. This codes for CASKAGLAAYNEQFF.

In regard to this clonotype: A much larger clone differs by one base, so this may be a read error. The rearrangement joins TRBV5-5 to TRBJ1-2; D unresolved. CDR3 size: 12 residues. Looked up from germline, CDR1 is SGHKS and CDR2 is YYEKEE (reference sequence). The CDR3, as DNA: TGTGCCTGCAGCTTGAGGAACTATGGCTACACCTTC. Amino acid sequence: CACSLRNYGYTF.